The 15 T cell receptor beta chains presented below share a single source sample, sequenced in a study of regulatory T cells in long-lasting Graves disease. Time point meaning: newly diagnosed GD, antithyroid drugs for less than 3 months. RNA from PBMCs was the source of the TCR library. CDR3-region Arm-PCR and iRepertoire HTBI primers produced the TCR beta libraries. TCRdb recomputed calls from the multiplex PCR reads with MiXCR, one row per CDR3 protein. The sample yields 510,000 or so distinct CDR3 sequences, around 13% seen once. Separately, the same data were catalogued under a study of T cells in Graves' hyperthyroidism and ophthalmopathy.

Source: peripheral blood mononuclear cells (PBMCs), taken at new diagnosis, from a patient treated with antithyroid drugs. The receptor set was obtained from a woman in her thirties with Graves disease.

Ten or more counts support this clonotype. The V and J genes are TRBV5-1 and TRBJ2-3; weak D call: TRBD1 (6 bases). Per the germline V gene, CDR1 is SGHRS and CDR2 is YFSETQ. Between the trimmed V and J ends, which lost 4 bases and 6 bases, there was a span of 12 bases. This CDR3 comprises 13 residues. Written as DNA, the CDR3 is TGCGCCAGCAGCGACCAACAGGGTGATACGCAGTATTTT. It encodes CASSDQQGDTQYF. Filled out from reference TRBV5-1 and TRBJ2-3, the complete variable domain reads KAGVTQTPRYLIKTRGQQVTLSCSPISGHRSVSWYQQTPGQGLQFLFEYFSETQRNKGNFPGRFSGRQFSNSRSEMNVSTLELGDSALYLCASSDQQGDTQYFGPGTRLTVL.

This clonotype has just a few counts. This chain joins TRBV11-2 and TRBJ2-1; a possible D gene is TRBD2 (6 bases). Germline V gene data show CDR1 as SGHAT and CDR2 as FQNNGV. This CDR3 region has 15 residues. V lost 5 bases and J lost 3, with 14 bases in between. The CDR3 DNA reads TGTGCCAGCAGCGTGGGGGGAAGTATCTACAATGAGCAGTTCTTC. This sequence encodes CASSVGGSIYNEQFF.

At least ten counts were recorded for this clonotype. The chain employs TRBV27 and TRBJ2-7; D is possibly TRBD1 (6 bases). Trimming stripped 5 bases from V and 0 bases from J, with 17 bases between. Germline CDR1 and CDR2: MNHEY and SMNVEV (reference sequence). The CDR3 length is 16 residues. The CDR3 is CASSPSTGDHSYEQYF. CDR3 nucleotide sequence: TGTGCCAGCAGTCCCTCGACAGGTGACCACTCCTACGAGCAGTACTTC.

The rearrangement uses TRBV6-2 or TRBV6-3 and TRBJ1-2; the match to TRBD1 covers 9 bases. The CDR3 loop spans 15 amino acids. V lost 5 bases, J lost 5 bases, and 9 bases stayed unmatched. Germline V gene lookup returns CDR1 MNHEY and CDR2 SVGEGT. The CDR3, as DNA: TGTGCCAGCAGTGTTGAGTACAGGGGGCAATATGGCTACACCTTC. It encodes CASSVEYRGQYGYTF.

This clonotype was found many times. This rearrangement joins TRBV27 to TRBJ1-6; D may be TRBD1 (6 bases). V dropped 4 bases and J dropped 12 bases, with 13 bases sitting between them. This CDR3 region has 13 residues. Germline loops: CDR1 MNHEY, CDR2 SMNVEV (reference sequence). The chain's CDR3 is CASSSSGVGPLHF. DNA of the CDR3: TGTGCCAGCAGTTCCTCAGGGGTGGGACCCCTCCACTTT.

On this clonotype itself: The junction does not match germline at one end; this may be a read error. This chain joins TRBV10-2 and TRBJ2-7, with TRBD1 identical over 7 bases. The CDR3 is 15 residues long. Germline CDR1 and CDR2: WSHSY and SAAADI. The CDR3 here is CASSLLRTGDYEQYF. CDR3 nucleotides: TGTGCCAGCAGTTTGTTAAGAACAGGGGACTACGAGCAGTACTTC.

This clonotype has at least ten counts. J is TRBJ2-2 and V is TRBV6-1, with D unresolved. The germline gives CDR1 MNHNS, CDR2 SASEGT. Trimming shortened V by 4 bases and J by 4 bases, and 10 bases separated the two germline ends. The CDR3 sequence is 14 residues long. For the CDR3, the DNA is TGTGCCAGCAGTGCGGGTCGCTCCACCGGGGAGCTGTTTTTT. Encoded protein: CASSAGRSTGELFF.

The rearrangement uses TRBV19 and TRBJ2-1; 9 bases match TRBD1. The germline V gene encodes CDR1 LNHDA and CDR2 SQIVND (reference sequence). The CDR3 contains 16 residues. With 6 bases clipped from V and 8 bases from J, the junction kept 14 bases outside the gene matches. The CDR3 region has the DNA TGTGCCAGTAGAAAGGGACAGGGTTGGTTCCGCGATGAGCAGTTCTTC. It encodes CASRKGQGWFRDEQFF.

This clonotype appeared many times. The chain combines TRBV19 with TRBJ1-2; no clear D gene. The CDR3 contains 14 residues. The V gene's germline CDR1 is LNHDA and CDR2 SQIVND (reference sequence). With 2 bases removed from V and 6 bases from J, the gap between germline ends came to 13 bases. CDR3 sequence reads: CASSIPRVENGYTF. CDR3 bases: TGTGCCAGTAGTATACCTAGGGTGGAGAATGGCTACACCTTC.

This clonotype has just a few counts. The V gene is TRBV20-1, the J gene TRBJ2-5, with D hard to call. The CDR3 runs 15 residues. Germline values: CDR1 DFQATT, CDR2 SNEGSKA (reference sequence). Trimming shortened V by 0 bases and J by 4 bases, and 15 bases separated the two germline ends. The CDR3 sequence is CSARDLGPTLETQYF. CDR3 in DNA: TGCAGTGCTAGAGATCTAGGCCCAACCTTAGAGACCCAGTACTTC.

The sample holds many counts of this clonotype. The chain joins TRBV6-2 or TRBV6-3 to TRBJ2-1, with D perhaps matching TRBD1 or TRBD2 (5 bases each). V lost 2 bases, J lost 0 bases, and 8 bases lay in between. Germline V gene lookup returns CDR1 MNHEY and CDR2 SVGEGT. The CDR3 is made up of 15 amino acids. CDR3 sequence: CASSYRGRSYNEQFF. The DNA of the CDR3 is TGTGCCAGCAGTTACAGGGGACGCTCCTACAATGAGCAGTTCTTC.

At least ten counts were recorded for this clonotype. This chain connects TRBV30 to TRBJ2-1, with TRBD1 identical over 11 bases. V was clipped by 5 bases and J by 7 bases; unmatched bases: 4. Germline V CDR1 and CDR2: GTSNPN, SVGIG (reference sequence). This CDR3 comprises 13 residues. For the CDR3, the DNA is TGTGCCTGGGGACAGGGGGCGAGGAATGAGCAGTTCTTC. Protein sequence: CAWGQGARNEQFF.

This clonotype was recorded many times. This chain links TRBV25-1 with TRBJ2-3, with D unresolved. The CDR3 is made up of 13 amino acids. CDR1 and CDR2 (germline): MGHDK, SYGVNS. V dropped 6 bases and J dropped 2 bases, with 9 bases sitting between them. CDR3 amino acids: CASRDLSTDTQYF. Written as DNA, the CDR3 is TGTGCCAGCAGAGACCTTTCCACAGATACGCAGTATTTT.

This clonotype has a count of ten or more. The chain employs TRBV28 and TRBJ1-2; 10 bases are a match to TRBD1. Germline CDR1 reads MDHEN; CDR2 reads SYDVKM. The CDR3 contains 16 residues. After removal of 2 bases from V and 2 bases from J, the junction contained 5 bases not matched to a gene. The CDR3 DNA reads TGTGCCAGCAGTTTAGGGACAGGGGCTAGAAACTATGGCTACACCTTC. It is translated as CASSLGTGARNYGYTF.

The genes are TRBV4-3 and TRBJ2-7; D remains unclear. Germline V lookup: CDR1 LGHNA, CDR2 YSLEER. V was pared by 0 bases and J by 0 bases, with 3 bases between. The CDR3 has 13 amino acids. The CDR3 coding sequence is TGCGCCAGCAGCCAAGACCTCTCCTACGAGCAGTACTTC. This translates into CASSQDLSYEQYF.